This is a list of T cell receptor beta chains from one sample in a study of blood T cells in healthy people across ages. TCRdb reanalysed the 5' RACE reads using MiXCR and keeps one entry per CDR3 protein. The table has fewer than 900,000 distinct CDR3 sequences, about 42% seen once. Source material: blood. All receptors come from a woman aged 60-75 years in good health. Each CDR3 is given with its conserved first and last residue. Each record gives: V gene, CDR3 protein.

TRBV19,CASSIDRWQGPEPQYF
TRBV9,CASSADGYGQYF
TRBV9,CASSADGRNQPQHF
TRBV7-2,CASSGAGAGTDTQYF
TRBV29-1,CSVAPGQGRYEQYF
TRBV6-2/TRBV6-3,CASSADGGDEQFF
TRBV5-1,CASSFWTGVGYTF
TRBV4-3,CASSQDPWASGNDGELFF
TRBV6-2/TRBV6-3,CAGSETGSGANVLTF
TRBV2,CASDDINGYTF
TRBV12-3/TRBV12-4,CASSPRLGRRLFPYEQYF
TRBV4-1,CASSQGGRFSTDTQYF
TRBV5-8,CASSPWQREGPTQYF
TRBV7-2,CASSSKAGAPDTQYF
TRBV7-2,CASSQTGSDYNEQFF
TRBV20-1,CSAPRDRDLEQYF
TRBV29-1,CSVLLDRVQNEQYF
TRBV28,CASMPLGAEETQYF
TRBV20-1,CSAPAPPHYEQYF
TRBV6-1,CATGGGTEAFF
TRBV9,CASSVYPSGGFSGANVLTF
TRBV6-2/TRBV6-3,CASTNNRGRDTQYF
TRBV6-6,CASLTGYEQYF
TRBV2,CASRDTSNQPQHF
TRBV4-1,CASGDRGPQAFF
TRBV20-1,CSAQRQGGLGEQFF
TRBV20-1,CSATLWGRGQDYNEQFF
TRBV20-1,CSAYWTVQNEQYF
TRBV28,CASSPHPGQSTDTQYF
TRBV20-1,CSARNRNYGYTF